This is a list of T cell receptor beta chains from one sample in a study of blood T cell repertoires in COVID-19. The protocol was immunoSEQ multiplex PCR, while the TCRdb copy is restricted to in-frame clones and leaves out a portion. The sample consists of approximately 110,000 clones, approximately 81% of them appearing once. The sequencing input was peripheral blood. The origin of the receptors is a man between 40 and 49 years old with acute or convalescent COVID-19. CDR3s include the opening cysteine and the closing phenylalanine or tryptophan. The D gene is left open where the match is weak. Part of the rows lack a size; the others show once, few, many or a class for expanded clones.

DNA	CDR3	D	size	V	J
TGTGCCACCAGTGATAACGACAGGGGCCAATACGAGCAGTACTTC	CATSDNDRGQYEQYF	TRBD1	NA	TRBV24-1	TRBJ2-7
TGTGCCAGCAGTTACTCGATCGGGGACAGGCCCTACGAGCAGTACTTC	CASSYSIGDRPYEQYF	TRBD1	NA	TRBV6-5	TRBJ2-7
TGTGCCAGCAGTTTTCCCCAGAGCGGGGGGGCATATGATGAGCAGTTCTTC	CASSFPQSGGAYDEQFF	TRBD2	NA	TRBV28	TRBJ2-1
TGTGCCAGCAGCCAACGGACAGGGGTAACCGGGGAGCTGTTTTTT	CASSQRTGVTGELFF	TRBD1	NA	TRBV11-3	TRBJ2-2
TGTGCCAGCAGTCCCGGACTCTCCTACGAGCAGTACTTC	CASSPGLSYEQYF	NA	NA	TRBV5-6	TRBJ2-7
TGTGCCAGCAGCTTGAAGGGGGCGGGATCTGGAAACACCATATATTTT	CASSLKGAGSGNTIYF	TRBD1	NA	TRBV5-4	TRBJ1-3
TGTGCTAGTGTCCCTACCGCTCAAGAGACCCAGTACTTC	CASVPTAQETQYF	NA	NA	TRBV12-5	TRBJ2-5
TGTGCCAGCAGCCCCCGACTGATTTATGAGCAGTTCTTC	CASSPRLIYEQFF	NA	NA	TRBV7-6	TRBJ2-1
TGTGCCTCTAATAGCGGACACTACAATGAGCAGTTCTTC	CASNSGHYNEQFF	NA	NA	TRBV30	TRBJ2-1
TGTGCCAGCAGCTCCAGGACAGGGCAAGGGTCACCCCTCCACTTT	CASSSRTGQGSPLHF	TRBD1	few	TRBV7-2	TRBJ1-6
TGTGCCAGTAGTATAGGGGGGACAGGGGCCCTCTACGAGCAGTACTTC	CASSIGGTGALYEQYF	TRBD1	NA	TRBV19	TRBJ2-7
TGCAGCGTTGAAGGGACAGACTACAATGAGCAGTTCTTC	CSVEGTDYNEQFF	NA	NA	TRBV29-1	TRBJ2-1
TGTGCCAGTAGCACCGGGACAGGAGGTTCCTACGAGCAGTACTTC	CASSTGTGGSYEQYF	TRBD1	few	TRBV19	TRBJ2-7
TGCAGCGTTGGAAGAGGGGGCTCGGGCACTGAAGCTTTCTTT	CSVGRGGSGTEAFF	TRBD1	few	TRBV29-1	TRBJ1-1
TGTGCCAGTAGTCCCCAAGGACAGGGTGATCAGCCCCAGCATTTT	CASSPQGQGDQPQHF	TRBD1	NA	TRBV19	TRBJ1-5
TGTGCCAGCAGCTTAGGGGGAGGGAGGCCCTCACTTGGCTGGGGCTACACCTTC	CASSLGGGRPSLGWGYTF	NA	NA	TRBV7-3	TRBJ1-2
TGTGCCAGCAGTGGCCATCCTGGAAACACCATATATTTT	CASSGHPGNTIYF	NA	NA	TRBV27	TRBJ1-3
TGTGCCACCAGCAGACCTACAGGGGTCGACACCGGGGAGCTGTTTTTT	CATSRPTGVDTGELFF	TRBD1	NA	TRBV15	TRBJ2-2
TGTGCCAGTAGTCCGGACAGGTTCAACTATGGCTACACCTTC	CASSPDRFNYGYTF	TRBD1	NA	TRBV19	TRBJ1-2
TGTGCCAGCAGCGTAGGGGACAGCTCCTACGAGCAGTACTTC	CASSVGDSSYEQYF	TRBD1	NA	TRBV9	TRBJ2-7
TGTGCCAGCAGTCATTCTGGGGCCAACGTCCTGACTTTC	CASSHSGANVLTF	NA	NA	TRBV12-3/TRBV12-4	TRBJ2-6
TGTGCCAGCAGCACGACTAGCGGGGACCCGGGGGAGACCCAGTACTTC	CASSTTSGDPGETQYF	TRBD2	NA	TRBV7-2	TRBJ2-5
TGTGCCAGCGGACAGGGGCTGGGCCACGAGCAGTACTTC	CASGQGLGHEQYF	TRBD1	many	TRBV12-3/TRBV12-4	TRBJ2-7
TGTGCCACCAGGGGGGCTTACAACACAGATACGCAGTATTTT	CATRGAYNTDTQYF	NA	NA	TRBV6-5	TRBJ2-3
TGTGCCAGTTATAAGGACAGGAACACCGGGGAGCTGTTTTTT	CASYKDRNTGELFF	NA	NA	TRBV2	TRBJ2-2
TGTGCCAGTAGTATCCTCGGGACAGGGTATGAAAAACTGTTTTTT	CASSILGTGYEKLFF	TRBD1	few	TRBV19	TRBJ1-4
TGTGCCAGCAGCCAAGGCAGGACAGGGGACTCCTACGAGCAGTACTTC	CASSQGRTGDSYEQYF	TRBD1	few	TRBV4-2	TRBJ2-7
TGTGCCAGCAGCTTGGGGGTTTTGCGGGGGAGCACAGATACGCAGTATTTT	CASSLGVLRGSTDTQYF	TRBD2	NA	TRBV5-4	TRBJ2-3
TGTGCCAGCAGCCTTCATGAGGCGGGAGGCTCTGGGGCCAACGTCCTGACTTTC	CASSLHEAGGSGANVLTF	TRBD2	NA	TRBV3-1/TRBV3-2	TRBJ2-6
TGTGCCAGCTCTTCACAGGGTAGCAATCAGCCCCAGCATTTT	CASSSQGSNQPQHF	NA	NA	TRBV18	TRBJ1-5
TGTGCCAGCAGTTACGGCGGGGGCTCCTACGAGCAGTACTTC	CASSYGGGSYEQYF	TRBD2	NA	TRBV6-5	TRBJ2-7
TGTGCCAGCAGCCTCCACAGGAACACTGAAGCTTTCTTT	CASSLHRNTEAFF	NA	NA	TRBV2	TRBJ1-1
TGTGCCAGCAGCCGTCGACTGTCCCAAGAGACCCAGTACTTC	CASSRRLSQETQYF	NA	NA	TRBV11-2	TRBJ2-5
TGTGCCAGCAGCCCACATAGCGGGGCAAGCACAGATACGCAGTATTTT	CASSPHSGASTDTQYF	TRBD2	NA	TRBV9	TRBJ2-3
TGCGCCAGCAGCCAGTTGCGGGGCGGCGACGAGCAGTACTTC	CASSQLRGGDEQYF	NA	NA	TRBV4-3	TRBJ2-7
TGCGCCAGCAGCCAAGATAAGTGGGGGACTCACACCTTC	CASSQDKWGTHTF	NA	NA	TRBV4-3	TRBJ1-2
TGTGCCAGTAGCCGCCAGACTAGCGGGGGCACAGATACGCAGTATTTT	CASSRQTSGGTDTQYF	TRBD2	NA	TRBV19	TRBJ2-3
TGTGCCAGCAGTTACCGGGTTGGGACTGAAGCTTTCTTT	CASSYRVGTEAFF	NA	NA	TRBV12-3/TRBV12-4	TRBJ1-1
TGTGCCAGCAGCGTATCTGGGGGACAGGGAAACTATGGCTACACCTTC	CASSVSGGQGNYGYTF	TRBD1	NA	TRBV9	TRBJ1-2
TGTGCCAGCAGCGTGAGCGGGGGGGCTAATAACAATGAGCAGTTCTTC	CASSVSGGANNNEQFF	TRBD2	NA	TRBV9	TRBJ2-1
TGTGCCAGCAGTCCATGGACAGGGGACTATAATTCACCCCTCCACTTT	CASSPWTGDYNSPLHF	TRBD1	NA	TRBV2	TRBJ1-6
TGTGCCAGCAGCTTAGAAGGCTGGAGAAGAGGCAAAAACATTCAGTACTTC	CASSLEGWRRGKNIQYF	NA	NA	TRBV7-2	TRBJ2-4
TGTGCCAGTACCCCCCGGCAGGGACAGTCTGGAAACACCATATATTTT	CASTPRQGQSGNTIYF	TRBD1	NA	TRBV19	TRBJ1-3
TGCGCCAGCAGCTTGGATCAGCGGGGTTTGACTGAAGCTTTCTTT	CASSLDQRGLTEAFF	NA	NA	TRBV5-1	TRBJ1-1
TGTGCCAGCAATCCGGACAGGGTAGAGGGCTACACCTTC	CASNPDRVEGYTF	TRBD1	NA	TRBV2	TRBJ1-2
TGTGCCACCAGTGAGTCACAGGGTACCCGGTTCTACAATGAGCAGTTCTTC	CATSESQGTRFYNEQFF	NA	NA	TRBV24-1	TRBJ2-1
TGTGCCAGTAGGCCCGACAGGACGATTAGCAATCAGCCCCAGCATTTT	CASRPDRTISNQPQHF	NA	NA	TRBV19	TRBJ1-5
TGCGCCAGCAGCTTGATTGGCGGGGGGAACAATGAGCAGTTCTTC	CASSLIGGGNNEQFF	TRBD2	NA	TRBV5-1	TRBJ2-1
TGTGCCAGCAGCCAAACGGGGTTTAGTAGCAATCAGCCCCAGCATTTT	CASSQTGFSSNQPQHF	NA	NA	TRBV4-2	TRBJ1-5
TGTGCCAGCAGCCCCCCCGCGGGGGGGCAGTACAATGAGCAGTTCTTC	CASSPPAGGQYNEQFF	TRBD2	NA	TRBV9	TRBJ2-1
TGTGCCAGTAGTCTCGGGACAGCTGGGGCCAACGTCCTGACTTTC	CASSLGTAGANVLTF	TRBD1	once	TRBV19	TRBJ2-6
TGTGCCAGCAGCTTAGTAGGACTAGCGGTGAGCACCGGGGAGCTGTTTTTT	CASSLVGLAVSTGELFF	TRBD2	NA	TRBV7-6	TRBJ2-2
TGTGCCAGCAGCGGCCGCCTGGGGGGGAATGAGCAGTTCTTC	CASSGRLGGNEQFF	TRBD2	NA	TRBV11-2	TRBJ2-1
TGCGCCAGCAGCTTCGAGTCGGTAACCTACGAGCAGTACTTC	CASSFESVTYEQYF	NA	few	TRBV5-1	TRBJ2-7
TGTGCCAGCAGTTACTCAGGGAGGGGTCTACCTTACGAGCAGTACTTC	CASSYSGRGLPYEQYF	TRBD2	NA	TRBV6-5	TRBJ2-7
TGTGCCAGCAGCTTGGGACAGGAGGGCGAGCAGTACTTC	CASSLGQEGEQYF	TRBD1	NA	TRBV7-3	TRBJ2-7
TGTGCCAGCAGCGTAGCTATCGCAGATACGCAGTATTTT	CASSVAIADTQYF	NA	NA	TRBV9	TRBJ2-3
TGTGCCAGCTCACCGGGACAGGGCAATCAGCCCCAGCATTTT	CASSPGQGNQPQHF	TRBD1	few	TRBV18	TRBJ1-5
TGTGCCAGCTCAGCGGACAGGGGTAATGAAAAACTGTTTTTT	CASSADRGNEKLFF	TRBD1	NA	TRBV18	TRBJ1-4
TGTGCCAGCAGCCAAGATCTGGGCCTAACCTCCGCAACTAATGAAAAACTGTTTTTT	CASSQDLGLTSATNEKLFF	NA	once	TRBV3-1/TRBV3-2	TRBJ1-4